One and the same sample provided the 13 T cell receptor beta chains below, sequenced in a study of blood T cell repertoires in COVID-19. Clones were sequenced by immunoSEQ multiplex PCR, and TCRdb holds only the in-frame ones, with some missing. The sample lists fewer than 150,000 clones; approximately 80% were seen once. The material sequenced was PBMCs or T cells enriched from blood (not recorded which). These receptors originate from a woman between 18 and 29 years old who had been exposed to COVID-19.

The rearrangement links TRBV11-2 to TRBJ2-7, with D maybe TRBD2 (5 bases). This CDR3 has 15 residues. Trimming left V 0 bases short and J 0 bases short, with 9 bases between. The V gene's germline CDR1 is SGHAT and CDR2 FQNNGV. The CDR3 nucleotides are TGTGCCAGCAGCTTAGATCCTGGGAGCTCCTACGAGCAGTACTTC. Its protein is CASSLDPGSSYEQYF.

The chain joins TRBV3-1 (or the pseudogene TRBV3-2) to TRBJ2-2; D is uncertain. Germline V lookup: CDR1 LGHDT, CDR2 YNNKEL (reference sequence). The CDR3 sequence is 17 residues long. The V end lost 3 bases, the J end lost 0 bases, and 14 bases lay between the germline ends. CDR3 nucleotide sequence: TGTGCCAGCAGCCAGTTACGAGGATATGCGAACACCGGGGAGCTGTTTTTT. Its translation: CASSQLRGYANTGELFF.

The chain combines TRBV9 with TRBJ2-1, with D possibly TRBD2 on 7 matching bases. The V end was cut by 0 bases, the J end by 7 bases, with 11 bases between. The CDR3 has 14 residues. Germline V gene lookup returns CDR1 SGDLS and CDR2 YYNGEE. The CDR3 is CASSVGEGGNEQFF. In DNA form, the CDR3 reads TGTGCCAGCAGCGTAGGGGAGGGGGGTAATGAGCAGTTCTTC.

This chain joins TRBV5-4 and TRBJ2-7; 11 nucleotides line up with TRBD2. The J segment lost 6 bases and the V segment lost 3 bases, leaving 8 bases of the junction unmatched. Per the germline V gene, CDR1 is SGHNT and CDR2 is YYREEE (reference sequence). The CDR3 is made up of 15 amino acids. CDR3 bases: TGTGCCAGCAGCTGGGATAGCGGGAGGGTTTCCGAGCAGTACTTC. It encodes CASSWDSGRVSEQYF.

This sequence joins TRBV12-2 and TRBJ1-4; TRBD1 is the table's D call, not checked against the DNA. TRBV12-2 is deemed a pseudogene. The CDR3 spans 16 residues. The CDR3 DNA sequence: TGTGCAAGTCGCTCCCCATGGTTGGGCCGACGTGAAAAACTGTTTTTT. Its translation is CASRSPWLGRREKLFF.

This clone was recorded a few times. The DNA for the CDR3 is TGTGCCAGCAGTTCCCCCGGAAGCGCGGGACGGTCCAATCAGCCCCAGCATTTT. Amino acid sequence: CASSSPGSAGRSNQPQHF. This chain joins TRBV28 and TRBJ1-5; TRBD1 is a possible D gene (5 bases). Trimming removed 4 bases from V and 3 bases from J, with 22 bases in between. The CDR3 sequence is 18 residues long. Germline CDR1 is MDHEN and CDR2 is SYDVKM.

The rearrangement uses TRBV11-1 and TRBJ2-5; 7 positions match TRBD2. There are 14 residues in the CDR3. Germline lookup yields CDR1 SGHAT and CDR2 FQDESV (reference sequence). Trimming cost V 2 bases and J 5 bases; bases outside gene matches: 5. In nucleotides, the CDR3 is TGTGCCAGCAGCTTATCGGACGGGGGGGAGACCCAGTACTTC. Amino acid sequence: CASSLSDGGETQYF.

The V and J genes are TRBV3-1 (or the pseudogene TRBV3-2) and TRBJ1-2; D perhaps matches TRBD1 (6 bases). Germline V lookup: CDR1 LGHDT, CDR2 YNNKEL (reference sequence). Trimming took off 6 bases at V and 8 bases at J, with 19 bases between the two ends. This CDR3 spans 14 amino acids. This CDR3 is CASSRTESKGGYTF. Written as DNA, the CDR3 is TGTGCCAGCAGTCGGACAGAGTCAAAGGGAGGCTACACCTTC.

The J gene is TRBJ1-6, the V gene TRBV6-1, with D possibly matching TRBD1 (5 bases). The germline gives CDR1 MNHNS, CDR2 SASEGT. The CDR3 covers 18 residues. V shed 3 bases and J shed 0 bases, with 15 bases lying between them. The CDR3 DNA reads as TGTGCCAGCAGTGACCCCGACAGTATGAGCTCCTATAATTCACCCCTCCACTTT. Amino acids: CASSDPDSMSSYNSPLHF.

A note on this clone: One end of the junction fails to match germline, which may point to a read error. This chain joins TRBV15 and TRBJ2-7, with TRBD1 identical over 10 bases. CDR1 and CDR2 (germline): LNHNV, YYDKDF (reference sequence). The CDR3 runs to 15 residues. Here the CDR3 DNA reads TGTGCCACCAGCACCCACCGGGACAGGGGCAACGAGCAGTGCTTC. Protein product: CATSTHRDRGNEQCF.

J is TRBJ2-2 and V is TRBV6-2 or TRBV6-3; tentatively, D is TRBD1 (6 bases). Trimming cost V 3 bases and J 5 bases, with 13 bases left between them. Germline loops: CDR1 MNHEY, CDR2 SVGEGT. The CDR3 consists of 15 residues. CDR3 coding DNA: TGTGCCAGCAGTTATACAGGGTCGGGGACCGGGGAGCTGTTTTTT. Amino acid sequence: CASSYTGSGTGELFF.

This clone came up a few times. This chain connects TRBV7-9 to TRBJ1-1; TRBD1 agrees at 8 bases. With V trimmed by 1 base and J by 6 bases, 7 bases remained unmatched. Germline V gene sequence: CDR1 SEHNR, CDR2 FQNEAQ (reference sequence). The CDR3 is 15 amino acids. The DNA for the CDR3 is TGTGCCAGCAGCTTAGGGACAGGGAGATTGCCTGAAGCTTTCTTT. Amino acids: CASSLGTGRLPEAFF.

The sample holds a few counts of this clone. The chain recombines TRBV19 with TRBJ2-7; TRBD1 aligns across 9 bases. With 5 bases clipped from V and 1 base from J, the junction kept 9 bases outside the gene matches. CDR3 length: 16 residues. CDR1 is LNHDA and CDR2 is SQIVND in the germline V gene (reference sequence). Here the CDR3 DNA reads TGTGCCAGTAGTTTGTGGACCGGGACAGGGTCCTACGAGCAGTACTTC. Its translation: CASSLWTGTGSYEQYF.